The 5 T cell receptor beta chains listed next were all sequenced from one sample in a study of blood T cell repertoires in COVID-19. TCRdb's copy holds only in-frame clones and misses some; the assay was immunoSEQ multiplex PCR. Altogether 400,000 or so clones are present, 85% to 90% being singletons, with the ten largest covering 3%. The specimen sequenced was peripheral blood. The receptor set was obtained from a human donor in a cohort sampled during active COVID-19.

This rearrangement joins TRBV19 to TRBJ2-2; D might be TRBD1 (7 bases). The germline gives CDR1 LNHDA, CDR2 SQIVND (reference sequence). The CDR3 is made up of 15 amino acids. With 8 bases removed from V and 8 bases from J, the gap between germline ends came to 21 bases. In DNA, the CDR3 is TGTGCCAGTCGGAGACAGGGAGGAATTCAGGGGGAGCTGTTTTTT. Translation: CASRRQGGIQGELFF. The variable domain in full, completed from reference TRBV19 and TRBJ2-2, reads DGGITQSPKYLFRKEGQNVTLSCEQNLNHDAMYWYRQDPGQGLRLIYYSQIVNDFQKGDIAEGYSVSREKKESFPLTVTSAQKNPTAFYLCASRRQGGIQGELFFGEGSRLTVL.

The CDR3 protein is CASSRDRANSNQPQHF. The CDR3 nucleotides are TGTGCCAGCTCCCGGGACAGGGCAAATAGCAATCAGCCCCAGCATTTT. V and J are TRBV18 and TRBJ1-5, with 9 positions matching TRBD1. The CDR3 extends over 16 amino acids. The ends lost 6 bases at V and 0 bases at J; junction bases unmatched: 6. Germline V lookup: CDR1 KGHSH, CDR2 LQKENI.

The J gene is TRBJ2-5, the V gene TRBV27; TRBD2 matches at 9 bases. The CDR3 totals 16 residues. After removal of 1 base from V and 4 bases from J, the junction contained 7 bases not matched to a gene. Germline V lookup: CDR1 MNHEY, CDR2 SMNVEV (reference sequence). CDR3 DNA: TGTGCCAGCAGTTTATTGGCGGGGGGGCCGGGAGAGACCCAGTACTTC. Its protein product is CASSLLAGGPGETQYF.

CDR3 in DNA: TGTGCCAGCAGACGTAGCGGGACAGGGGTTCAGCCCCAGCATTTT. Translation gives CASRRSGTGVQPQHF. V and J are TRBV28 and TRBJ1-5; 10 positions match TRBD1. In germline, CDR1 is MDHEN, CDR2 SYDVKM. The CDR3 has 15 amino acids. The V segment lost 6 bases and the J segment 6 bases; nucleotides outside the gene matches: 8. The full variable domain, completed using reference TRBV28 and TRBJ1-5, is DVKVTQSSRYLVKRTGEKVFLECVQDMDHENMFWYRQDPGLGLRLIYFSYDVKMKEKGDIPEGYSVSREKKERFSLILESASTNQTSMYLCASRRSGTGVQPQHFGDGTRLSIL.

In the case of this clone: Other DNA sequences in this sample translate to the same CDR3. The genes are TRBV30 and TRBJ1-3; D not resolved. V shed 2 bases and J shed 0 bases, with 5 bases lying between them. This CDR3 has 13 amino acids. Germline-derived CDR1 and CDR2 are GTSNPN and SVGIG (reference sequence). CDR3 coding DNA: TGTGCCTGGAGTACACGCTCTGGAAACACCATATATTTT. It yields the protein CAWSTRSGNTIYF.